Detailed here is one T cell receptor (beta chain). The specificity of this receptor is unknown. No base qualities exist here, and no much larger clone lies one base off it. Inclusion was restricted to participants for whom at least one PBMC sample before ART initiation and at least two post-ART samples were available. All participants with HIV were treated in the United States of America. Before DNA extraction, cryopreserved samples of about 1-11 million PBMC were thawed and then washed. At the time of the earliest PBMC sample, participants with HIV were aged between about 20 and 54 years. PBMC samples were contributed by each participant from 1-4 timepoints before ART initiation and 2-8 timepoints after ART initiation, with a median of 7 samples. Serial HIV viral load, CD4+ T-cell count, ART history and demographic data were obtained for every participant. Using a Qiagen kit on a QIAcube, genomic DNA was extracted from unsorted PBMC, with samples processed in batches of 12.

As encoded in the germline V gene, CDR1 is MDHEN while CDR2 is SYDVKM. V loses 1 base of germline sequence and J loses 1 base, and the interval between the two ends is 8 bases. From the cysteine up to the phenylalanine, the CDR3 has a length of 15 residues. The entry retains the CDR3 DNA only, 45 bases that are in frame from base 1. This entry is derived from a study of long-term antiretroviral therapy in people with HIV (dated 2022 in TCRdb). Describing the broader study: Collection of the earliest samples took place about a decade ahead of the 2015 WHO recommendation for immediate ART, at a time when ART was typically delayed until CD4 counts fell. A retrospective serial study tested whether changes in peripheral blood TRB repertoire composition and diversity were associated with ART initiation and durable HIV suppression. The cohort contributed about 200 cryopreserved PBMC samples from under 35 adults with confirmed HIV infection, collected serially over a mean of roughly 6 years (range 1-12). About 35% of the 30 participants with HIV were female. No cross-contamination during QIAcube processing turned up in test extractions that ran a monoclonal T-cell line alongside about 35 polyclonal samples. What the research found in general, with its limitations: The samples were dated from about 2003 to 2018, and the ART regimens that were used may be less effective than current ART regimens. Compared with controls, HIV repertoires had narrower CDR3 length ranges, and the network structure pointed to an antigen-experienced repertoire that shifted only slightly toward naive after ART. Inferences about post-ART repertoire changes were limited because no data were available on ART adherence, viral resistance or therapy changes. The repertoire was dominated across all time points by expanded TRB clones identified before ART initiation, although this dominance was seen to fluctuate and to decrease in many PLHIV after ART. Owing to limited PBMC availability, only the TCR beta chain was sequenced, without alpha chain pairing. Starting ART was linked to a significant rise in TRB diversity, yet even after long-term ART the diversity remained significantly lower than in transplant donor controls. Unsorted PBMC were profiled instead of sorted CD4+ and CD8+ T cells because pre-ART samples had limited cell numbers.

The immunoSEQ hsTCRB v3.0 assay was used at survey level resolution for TRB variable region sequencing. The target sequencing depth for TRB was 40,000-50,000 T-cell genomes per sample. Pooled TRB libraries were sequenced on an Illumina MiSeq with a v3 150-cycle kit. In the paper's pipeline: Repertoire analysis was performed in R inside a reproducible Nextflow workflow that covered QC, data transformation and analysis. Custom analyses were implemented in LymphoSeq2, an R package for AIRR-Seq data exploration. A handful of samples that yielded fewer than 5000 total TRB sequences were excluded, so that fewer than 200 HIV repertoires were analyzed. Among the roughly 180 retained HIV repertoires, approximately 61 were collected before ART initiation and 120 to 130 after ART initiation. Repertoires were downsampled to 5000 TRB nucleotide sequences, and summary statistics were averaged over 100 downsampling iterations. TRB sequences were retained for analysis only if CDR3 regions of at least seven amino acids were present. A Shannon entropy-derived clonality score and the Gini coefficient were used to measure diversity. In repertoire networks, the top 5000 CDR3 amino acid sequences were linked whenever an edit distance of one separated two sequences. GLIPH2 predicted antigen specificity groups and MHC restriction for TRB CDR3 amino acid sequences. Known CMV, EBV, HIV or tissue antigen associations were flagged by matching CDR3 amino acid sequences against VDJdb and McPAS-TCR. Pre-ART, post-ART and control groups were compared with Wilcoxon signed-rank tests and Holm-Bonferroni correction. TCRdb mirrors the immuneACCESS table, restricted to in-frame sequences. Some clones are absent from its copies; in checked studies, under half trace to an unresolved V gene, and the reason for the others is unknown. V and J calls and clone size are those listed in that table; D and trimming were worked out from the DNA. The sample table holds more than 25,000 clones, of which roughly 80% were seen once. About 9% of the sample goes to the ten largest clones.

In this chain, TRBV28 is recombined with TRBJ1-5; the D segment cannot be called with confidence. The origin of this receptor is a middle-aged man with HIV. The sample consisted of unsorted PBMCs, taken 3 years after starting antiretroviral therapy. The DNA is as follows: TGTGCCAGCAGTTTATCCGGGTTGAGCAATCAGCCCCAGCATTTT. Its translation is CASSLSGLSNQPQHF.